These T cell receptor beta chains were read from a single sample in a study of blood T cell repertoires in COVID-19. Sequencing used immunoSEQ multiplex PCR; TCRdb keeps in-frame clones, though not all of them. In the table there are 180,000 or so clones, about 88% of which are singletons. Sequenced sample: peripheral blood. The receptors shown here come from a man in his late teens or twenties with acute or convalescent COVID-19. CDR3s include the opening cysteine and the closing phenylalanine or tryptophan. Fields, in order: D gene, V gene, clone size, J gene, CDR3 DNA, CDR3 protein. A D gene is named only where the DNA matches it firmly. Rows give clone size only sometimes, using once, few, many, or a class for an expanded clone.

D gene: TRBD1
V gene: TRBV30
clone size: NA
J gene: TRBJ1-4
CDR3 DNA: TGTGCCTGGAGGACCGGACAGGGGTTTACTAATGAAAAACTGTTTTTT
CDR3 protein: CAWRTGQGFTNEKLFF

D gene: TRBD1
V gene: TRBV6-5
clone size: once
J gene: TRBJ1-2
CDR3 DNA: TGTGCCAGCAGAAACGGACAGGGGAATAGCTACACCTTC
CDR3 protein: CASRNGQGNSYTF

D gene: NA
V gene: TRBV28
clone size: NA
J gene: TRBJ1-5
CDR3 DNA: TGTGCCAGCAGTGGGACACCATATAGCAATCAGCCCCAGCATTTT
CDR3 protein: CASSGTPYSNQPQHF

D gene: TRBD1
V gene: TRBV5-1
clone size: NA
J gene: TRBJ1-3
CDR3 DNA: TGCGCCAGCAGCTTGGGGAGGACAGGGGGTGCTGGAAACACCATATATTTT
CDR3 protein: CASSLGRTGGAGNTIYF

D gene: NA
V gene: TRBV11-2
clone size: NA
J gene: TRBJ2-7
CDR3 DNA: TGTGCCAGCAGCTTAATCAGGGGATGGGAGCAGTACTTC
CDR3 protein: CASSLIRGWEQYF

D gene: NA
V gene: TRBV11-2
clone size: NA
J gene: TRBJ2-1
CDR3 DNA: TGTGCCAGCAGCACAAATGAGCAGTTCTTC
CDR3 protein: CASSTNEQFF

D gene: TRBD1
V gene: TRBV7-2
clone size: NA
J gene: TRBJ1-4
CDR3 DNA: TGTGCCAGCAGCTCCCAGACAGGGAGGGAAAAACTGTTTTTT
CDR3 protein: CASSSQTGREKLFF

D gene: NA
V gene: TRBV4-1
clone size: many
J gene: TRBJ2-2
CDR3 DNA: TGCGCCAGCAGCCAAGGGGGCCACACCGGGGAGCTGTTTTTT
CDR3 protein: CASSQGGHTGELFF

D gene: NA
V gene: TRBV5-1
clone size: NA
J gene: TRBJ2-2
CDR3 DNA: TGCGCCAGCAGCCCGGACGCGGGGAACACCGGGGAGCTGTTTTTT
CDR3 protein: CASSPDAGNTGELFF

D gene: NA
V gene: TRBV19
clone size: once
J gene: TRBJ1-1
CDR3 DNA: TGTGCCAGTACCTTATCCGGGGTTGGTACTGAAGCTTTCTTT
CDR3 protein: CASTLSGVGTEAFF

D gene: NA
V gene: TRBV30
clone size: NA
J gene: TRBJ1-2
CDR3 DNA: TGTGCCTGGAGTAGAGTAGTCGGCTATGGCTACACCTTC
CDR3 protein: CAWSRVVGYGYTF

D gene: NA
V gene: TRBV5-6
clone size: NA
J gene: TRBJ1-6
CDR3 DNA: TGTGCCAGCACCCGCGGGGCAGGGCGGAATTCACCCCTCCACTTT
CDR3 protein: CASTRGAGRNSPLHF

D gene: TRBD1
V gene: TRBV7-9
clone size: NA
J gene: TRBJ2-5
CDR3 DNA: TGTGCCAGCAGAGTACAGGGGGGAGAGACCCAGTACTTC
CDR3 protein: CASRVQGGETQYF

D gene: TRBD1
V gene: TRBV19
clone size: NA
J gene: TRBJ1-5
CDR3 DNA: TGTGCCAGTAGTATTACGGGACAGGGCGGACAGCCCCAGCATTTT
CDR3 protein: CASSITGQGGQPQHF

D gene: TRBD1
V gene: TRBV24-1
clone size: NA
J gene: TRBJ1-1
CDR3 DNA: TGTGCCACCAGAGCAGGACAGGGAATGAGGAACACTGAAGCTTTCTTT
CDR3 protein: CATRAGQGMRNTEAFF

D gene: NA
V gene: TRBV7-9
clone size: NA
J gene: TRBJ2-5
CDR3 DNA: TGTGCCAGCAGGTCTTTCAGGGACCAAGAGACCCAGTACTTC
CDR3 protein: CASRSFRDQETQYF

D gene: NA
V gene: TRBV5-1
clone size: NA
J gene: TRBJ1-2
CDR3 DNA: TGCGCCAGCAGCCCGGACCGGGGTAACTATGGCTACACCTTC
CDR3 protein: CASSPDRGNYGYTF

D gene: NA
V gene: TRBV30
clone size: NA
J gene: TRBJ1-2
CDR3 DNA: TGTGCCTGGAGTGCGGGGACTTATGGCTACACCTTC
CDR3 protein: CAWSAGTYGYTF

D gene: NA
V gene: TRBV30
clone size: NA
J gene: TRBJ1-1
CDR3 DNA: TGTGCCGGGACGATCGGGACATCGAACACTGAAGCTTTCTTT
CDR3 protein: CAGTIGTSNTEAFF

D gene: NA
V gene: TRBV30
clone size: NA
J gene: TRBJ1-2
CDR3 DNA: TGTGCCTGGAGTCTCAGCTATGGCTACACCTTC
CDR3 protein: CAWSLSYGYTF

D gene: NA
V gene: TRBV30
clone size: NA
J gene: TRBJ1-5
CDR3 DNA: TGTGCCTGGAACGGGATCGGCAATCAGCCCCAGCATTTT
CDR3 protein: CAWNGIGNQPQHF

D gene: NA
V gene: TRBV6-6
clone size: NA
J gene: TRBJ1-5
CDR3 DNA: TGTGCCAGCAGTTACAGTCACTATGACAATCAGCCCCAGCATTTT
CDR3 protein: CASSYSHYDNQPQHF

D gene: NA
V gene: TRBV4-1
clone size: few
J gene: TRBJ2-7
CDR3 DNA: TGCGCCAGCAGCCAGGCAGGGGCCTACGAGCAGTACTTC
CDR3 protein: CASSQAGAYEQYF

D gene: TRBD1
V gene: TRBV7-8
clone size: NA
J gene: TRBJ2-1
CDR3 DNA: TGTGCCAGCAGCTCCAGGGGACAGGGGTACAATGAGCAGTTCTTC
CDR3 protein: CASSSRGQGYNEQFF

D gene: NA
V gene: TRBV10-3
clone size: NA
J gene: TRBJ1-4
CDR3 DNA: TGTGCCATCAGTGAGAGCCTTGGGGGGGCTACTAATGAAAAACTGTTTTTT
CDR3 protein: CAISESLGGATNEKLFF

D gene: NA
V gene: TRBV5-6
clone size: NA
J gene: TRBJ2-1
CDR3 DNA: TGTGCCAGCAGCTTGGGCGGGACAGTCTCCTACAATGAGCAGTTCTTC
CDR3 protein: CASSLGGTVSYNEQFF

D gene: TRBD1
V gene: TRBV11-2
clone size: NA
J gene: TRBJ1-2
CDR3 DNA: TGTGCCAGCAGCTTAGATCCGGGACAGCGGAACTATGGCTACACCTTC
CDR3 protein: CASSLDPGQRNYGYTF

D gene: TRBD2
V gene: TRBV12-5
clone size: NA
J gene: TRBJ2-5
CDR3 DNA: TGTGCTAGTGGTTTGGTTGTTAGCGGGGGGCTACAAGAGACCCAGTACTTC
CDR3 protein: CASGLVVSGGLQETQYF

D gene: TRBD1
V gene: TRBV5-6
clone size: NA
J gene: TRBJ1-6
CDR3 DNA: TGTGCCAGCAGCTGGACAGGGGGTGCTTCACCCCTCCACTTT
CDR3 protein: CASSWTGGASPLHF

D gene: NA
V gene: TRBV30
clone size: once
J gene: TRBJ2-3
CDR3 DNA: TGTGCCTTACTTTCGCCCACCACAGATACGCAGTATTTT
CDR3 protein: CALLSPTTDTQYF

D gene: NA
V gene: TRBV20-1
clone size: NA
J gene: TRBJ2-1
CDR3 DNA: TGCAGTGCGAGCTTAGTTGAGCAGTTCTTC
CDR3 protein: CSASLVEQFF

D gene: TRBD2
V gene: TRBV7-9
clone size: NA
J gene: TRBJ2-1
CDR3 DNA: TGTGCCAGCAGCCCGTCGTACGCGGGGGGGCAGAATGAGCAGTTCTTC
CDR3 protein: CASSPSYAGGQNEQFF

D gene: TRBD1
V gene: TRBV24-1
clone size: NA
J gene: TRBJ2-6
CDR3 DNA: TGTGCCACCAGCCCAGGGGGCTCTGGGGCCAACGTCCTGACTTTC
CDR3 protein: CATSPGGSGANVLTF

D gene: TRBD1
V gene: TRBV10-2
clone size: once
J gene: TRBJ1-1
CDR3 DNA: TGCGCCAGCAGGGAGGGGGCTGCTGAAGCTTTCTTT
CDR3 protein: CASREGAAEAFF

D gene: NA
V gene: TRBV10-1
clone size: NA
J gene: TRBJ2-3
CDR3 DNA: TGCGCCAGCAGTGAGTCGATTACCCGGGACACGAGCACAGATACGCAGTATTTT
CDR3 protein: CASSESITRDTSTDTQYF

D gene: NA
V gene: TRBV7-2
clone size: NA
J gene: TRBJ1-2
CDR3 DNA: TGTGCCAGCAGCTTAATAGCCAGGGGACATGGCTACACCTTC
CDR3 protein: CASSLIARGHGYTF

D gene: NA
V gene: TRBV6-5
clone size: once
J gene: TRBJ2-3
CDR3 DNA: TGTGCCAGCAAAACTAGCACAGATACGCAGTATTTT
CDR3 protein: CASKTSTDTQYF

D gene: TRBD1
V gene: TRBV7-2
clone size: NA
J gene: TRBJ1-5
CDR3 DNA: TGTGCCAGCAGCTTACCCCTAGGACAGGGCAATCAGCCCCAGCATTTT
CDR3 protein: CASSLPLGQGNQPQHF

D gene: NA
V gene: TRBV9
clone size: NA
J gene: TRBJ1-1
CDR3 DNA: TGTGCCAGCAGCGTAGATCCAGTGAACACTGAAGCTTTCTTT
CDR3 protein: CASSVDPVNTEAFF

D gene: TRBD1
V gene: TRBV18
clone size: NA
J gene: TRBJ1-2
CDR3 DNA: TGTGCCAGCTCACCGGCCAGGGGGTTCGTTAACTATGGCTACACCTTC
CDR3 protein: CASSPARGFVNYGYTF

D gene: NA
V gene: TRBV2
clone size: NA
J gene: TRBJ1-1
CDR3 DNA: TGTGCCAGCAGTGCCCAGGAAACCACTGAAGCTTTCTTT
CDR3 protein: CASSAQETTEAFF